This record looks at one TCR beta chain sequence and its context. These data are taken from a study of T cells in tuberculosis. Study details: The T cells targeted glucose monomycolate, a mycobacterial lipid, via CD1B. This South African cohort compared adolescents with or without latent tuberculosis against adults with active tuberculosis.

Adolescents were screened for latent TB by skin test and IGRA. Looked up from germline, CDR1 is MGHRA and CDR2 is YSYEKL. This CDR3 is built from 14 residues. V lost 1 base to trimming and J lost 12 bases; unmatched junction nucleotides: 9. This table comes from immunoSEQ multiplex PCR, and its TCRdb copy is limited to in-frame clones, with some not included. The data contain fewer than 40,000 clones, about 95% of them singletons. This sequence originates from a donor aged 10-29 years with latent tuberculosis or without tuberculosis infection. This chain connects TRBV4-1 to TRBJ2-7, with 10 bases fitting TRBD1. The sequenced sample consisted of PBMCs. CDR3 DNA: TGCGCCAGCAGCCAAGGACAGGGGGCGTTGTCTCGGTACTTC. As protein: CASSQGQGALSRYF.